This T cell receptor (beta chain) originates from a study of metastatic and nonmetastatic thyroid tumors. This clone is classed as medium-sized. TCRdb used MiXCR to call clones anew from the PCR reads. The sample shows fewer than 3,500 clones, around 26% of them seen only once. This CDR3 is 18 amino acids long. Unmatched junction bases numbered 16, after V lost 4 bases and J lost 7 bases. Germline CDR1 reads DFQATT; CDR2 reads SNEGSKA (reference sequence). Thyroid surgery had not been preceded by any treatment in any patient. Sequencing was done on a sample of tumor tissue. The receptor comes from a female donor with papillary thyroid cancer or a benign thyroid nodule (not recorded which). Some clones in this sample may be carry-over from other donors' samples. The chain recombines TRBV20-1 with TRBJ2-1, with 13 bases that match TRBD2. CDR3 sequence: CSAKRTSGSVRLENEQFF. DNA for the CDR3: TGCAGTGCTAAAAGGACTAGCGGGAGCGTAAGGCTCGAGAATGAGCAGTTCTTC.